Listed below are T cell receptor beta chains from one sample, sequenced in a study of shared clonotypes between healthy human individuals. Generated by immunoSEQ multiplex PCR, the TCRdb table keeps only in-frame clones and is missing some. The table shows approximately 940,000 clones, with 76% occurring only once. Sequenced input: memory CD4+ T cells sorted from blood. The receptors stem from a young man in good health. The CDR3 runs from the conserved cysteine through the conserved F or W. Fields, in order: V gene, clone size, J gene, D gene, CDR3 protein, CDR3 DNA. A D gene is named only where the DNA matches it firmly. Expanded clones are given a class, and other clones once, few, many or no size at all.

V gene: TRBV5-6; clone size: once; J gene: TRBJ2-7; D gene: TRBD2; CDR3 protein: CASSRTSGGAYSYEQYF; CDR3 DNA: TGTGCCAGCAGCCGTACTAGCGGGGGGGCATACTCCTACGAGCAGTACTTC
V gene: TRBV4-2; clone size: many; J gene: TRBJ2-1; D gene: NA; CDR3 protein: CASSQATTPNEQFF; CDR3 DNA: TGTGCCAGCAGCCAAGCCACGACTCCCAATGAGCAGTTCTTC
V gene: TRBV9; clone size: NA; J gene: TRBJ2-3; D gene: NA; CDR3 protein: CASSALRRGATDTQYF; CDR3 DNA: TGTGCCAGCAGCGCACTTAGGAGAGGCGCCACAGATACGCAGTATTTT
V gene: TRBV30; clone size: NA; J gene: TRBJ2-5; D gene: TRBD2; CDR3 protein: CAWSEAGGETQYF; CDR3 DNA: TGTGCCTGGAGTGAGGCGGGGGGGGAGACCCAGTACTTC
V gene: TRBV7-2; clone size: NA; J gene: TRBJ2-1; D gene: TRBD2; CDR3 protein: CASSLGGSSSINEQFF; CDR3 DNA: TGTGCCAGCAGCTTAGGCGGGAGTTCTTCTATCAATGAGCAGTTCTTC
V gene: TRBV4-3; clone size: NA; J gene: TRBJ1-5; D gene: NA; CDR3 protein: CASSQDYGDQPQHF; CDR3 DNA: TGCGCCAGCAGCCAAGATTACGGGGATCAGCCCCAGCATTTT
V gene: TRBV7-9; clone size: NA; J gene: TRBJ2-3; D gene: NA; CDR3 protein: CASSRGGESTDTQYF; CDR3 DNA: TGTGCCAGCAGCCGGGGAGGAGAGAGCACAGATACGCAGTATTTT
V gene: TRBV5-1; clone size: NA; J gene: TRBJ1-6; D gene: NA; CDR3 protein: CASSSTGRDSPLHF; CDR3 DNA: TGCGCCAGCAGTTCTACAGGGAGGGATTCACCCCTCCACTTT
V gene: TRBV4-3; clone size: NA; J gene: TRBJ2-7; D gene: TRBD2; CDR3 protein: CASSQEARGLAGYYEQYF; CDR3 DNA: TGCGCCAGCAGCCAAGAAGCTCGTGGGCTAGCGGGGTACTACGAGCAGTACTTC
V gene: TRBV7-9; clone size: NA; J gene: TRBJ2-2; D gene: NA; CDR3 protein: CASRYSRDGGTGELFF; CDR3 DNA: TGTGCCAGCAGATATTCCAGGGATGGGGGCACCGGGGAGCTGTTTTTT
V gene: TRBV2; clone size: NA; J gene: TRBJ1-1; D gene: NA; CDR3 protein: CASRNSGSDTEAFF; CDR3 DNA: TGTGCCAGCCGTAATTCGGGGTCTGACACTGAAGCTTTCTTT
V gene: TRBV10-1; clone size: NA; J gene: TRBJ2-3; D gene: TRBD2; CDR3 protein: CASTNGTRGTDTQYF; CDR3 DNA: TGCGCCAGCACCAACGGGACTAGAGGCACAGATACGCAGTATTTT
V gene: TRBV19; clone size: NA; J gene: TRBJ2-7; D gene: TRBD2; CDR3 protein: CASSMIRSSGESYEQYF; CDR3 DNA: TGTGCCAGTAGTATGATCCGGTCTAGCGGGGAGTCCTACGAGCAGTACTTC
V gene: TRBV30; clone size: NA; J gene: TRBJ1-2; D gene: TRBD1; CDR3 protein: CASTLRGRGGYTF; CDR3 DNA: TGTGCCTCCACGCTCAGGGGGCGCGGTGGCTACACCTTC